Listed here are 2 T cell receptor beta chains from one sample, sequenced in a study of blood T cell repertoires in COVID-19. Profiling relied on immunoSEQ multiplex PCR, and the TCRdb table lists in-frame clones only, not all of them. This sample has about 160,000 clones; roughly 84% occur once, and the top ten carry about a sixth. The sample was PBMCs or T cells enriched from blood (not recorded which). The source of these receptors is a man aged 55 to 70 who had recovered from COVID-19.

The chain employs TRBV4-1 and TRBJ2-7; D is unresolved. V lost 4 bases and J 10 bases, leaving 20 bases between the germline ends. This CDR3 is built from 14 residues. Per the germline V gene, CDR1 is MGHRA and CDR2 is YSYEKL. The CDR3 protein is CASSPINSQTGQYF. The CDR3 DNA is TGCGCCAGCAGCCCTATCAATTCCCAAACCGGTCAGTACTTC.

V gene TRBV11-2 combines with J gene TRBJ2-1, with 13 positions matching TRBD2. The CDR3 sequence is 16 residues long. Germline V gives CDR1 SGHAT, CDR2 FQNNGV. The ends lost 5 bases at V and 5 bases at J; junction bases unmatched: 6. In nucleotides, the CDR3 is TGTGCCAGCAGCGGAAGGACTAGCGGGGGTGACAATGAGCAGTTCTTC. Its protein product is CASSGRTSGGDNEQFF.